This T cell receptor beta chain was sequenced during a study of cytomegalovirus exposure and HLA in healthy donors. Overall study context: Around 190 million T cells yielded approximately 100 million unique TCR beta sequences, as an earlier analysis found.

A multiplex PCR was run with 60 Vbeta primers and 13 Jbeta primers. The table came from immunoSEQ multiplex PCR; TCRdb's copy has only in-frame clones and leaves some out. The sample includes 210,000 or so clones, around 80% seen only once; the top ten take around 0.45%. A remark on this clone: Antigen specificity is unknown. At one boundary the junction diverges from the germline segment, which might be a read error.

Findings of the study overall: Among the CMV-associated chains, three were confirmed in vitro as specific for CMV antigens. The only immune exposure information that was available was CMV serostatus. Common viral pathogens were later found to be apparently linked to several of the most significant clusters.

Germline lookup yields CDR1 ENHRY and CDR2 SYGVKD. The CDR3 is made up of 15 amino acids. V usage is TRBV10-3 and J usage is TRBJ1-2; D is perhaps TRBD1 (5 bases). This TCR came from a boy between 10 and 17 years old in good health and CMV-seronegative. Specimen: PBMCs. CDR3 sequence (DNA): TGTGCCATCAGTGGCGGGGGTAAAAGCTTCTATGGCCACACCTTC. Amino acids: CAISGGGKSFYGHTF.